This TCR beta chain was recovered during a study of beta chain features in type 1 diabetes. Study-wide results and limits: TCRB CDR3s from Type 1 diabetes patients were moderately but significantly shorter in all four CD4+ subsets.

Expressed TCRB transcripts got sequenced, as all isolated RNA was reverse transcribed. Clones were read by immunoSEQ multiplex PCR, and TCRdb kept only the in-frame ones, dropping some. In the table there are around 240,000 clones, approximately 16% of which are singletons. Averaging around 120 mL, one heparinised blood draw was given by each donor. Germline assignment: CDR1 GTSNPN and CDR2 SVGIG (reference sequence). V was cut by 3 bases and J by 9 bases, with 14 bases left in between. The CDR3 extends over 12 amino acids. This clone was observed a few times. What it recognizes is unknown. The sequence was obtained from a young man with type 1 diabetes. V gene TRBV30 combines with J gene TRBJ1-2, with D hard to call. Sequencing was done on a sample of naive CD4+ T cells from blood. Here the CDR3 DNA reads TGTGCCTGGAGCGCCTATCCGGGGAGCTACACCTTC. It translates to CAWSAYPGSYTF.